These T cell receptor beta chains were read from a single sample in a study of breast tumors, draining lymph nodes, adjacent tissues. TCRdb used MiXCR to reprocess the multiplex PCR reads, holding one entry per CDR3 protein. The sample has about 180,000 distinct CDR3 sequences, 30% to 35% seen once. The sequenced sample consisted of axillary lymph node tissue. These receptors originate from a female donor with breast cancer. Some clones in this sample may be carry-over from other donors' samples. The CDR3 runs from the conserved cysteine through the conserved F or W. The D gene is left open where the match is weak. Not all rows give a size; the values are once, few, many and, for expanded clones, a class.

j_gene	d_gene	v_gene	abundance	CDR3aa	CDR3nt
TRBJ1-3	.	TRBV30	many	CAWSSGVSGNTIYF	TGTGCCTGGAGCTCAGGGGTGTCTGGAAACACCATATATTTT
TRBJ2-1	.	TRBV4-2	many	CASGEGLFEQFF	TGTGCCAGCGGGGAAGGCCTTTTTGAGCAGTTCTTC
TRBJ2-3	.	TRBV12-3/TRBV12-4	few	CASRPTDTQYF	TGTGCCAGCAGACCTACAGATACGCAGTATTTT
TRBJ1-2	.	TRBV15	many	CATSTGVSNYGYTF	TGTGCCACCAGCACAGGAGTCTCTAACTATGGCTACACCTTC
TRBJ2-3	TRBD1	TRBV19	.	CASSPGQWQYTDTQYF	TGTGCCAGTAGTCCGGGACAGTGGCAGTACACAGATACGCAGTATTTT
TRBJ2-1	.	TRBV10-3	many	CAISAGVTTKTNEQFF	TGTGCCATCAGTGCGGGGGTCACCACCAAAACGAATGAGCAGTTCTTC
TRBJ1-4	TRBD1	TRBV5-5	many	CASSLVGGGSEKLFF	TGTGCCAGCAGCTTGGTAGGGGGCGGAAGTGAAAAACTGTTTTTT
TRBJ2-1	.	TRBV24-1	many	CATSALGGDEQFF	TGTGCCACCAGTGCCCTGGGGGGAGATGAGCAGTTCTTC
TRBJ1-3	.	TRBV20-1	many	CSARVGRELRNTIYF	TGCAGTGCTAGAGTGGGCAGGGAATTGCGAAACACCATATATTTT
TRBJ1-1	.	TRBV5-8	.	CAGSLVGTEAFF	TGTGCCGGCAGCTTGGTCGGCACTGAAGCTTTCTTT
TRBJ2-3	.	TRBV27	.	CASRVDKSSTDTQYF	TGTGCCAGCAGAGTCGACAAATCTAGCACAGATACGCAGTATTTT
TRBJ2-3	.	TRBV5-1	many	CASSDIGDTQYF	TGCGCCAGCAGCGACATAGGGGATACGCAGTATTTT
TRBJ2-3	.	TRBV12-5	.	CASGLVWTGGPTDTQYF	TGTGCTAGTGGTTTGGTCTGGACTGGGGGCCCCACAGATACGCAGTATTTT
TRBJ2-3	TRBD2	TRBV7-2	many	CASSLWTSGASTDTQYF	TGTGCCAGCAGCTTATGGACTAGCGGGGCGAGCACAGATACGCAGTATTTT
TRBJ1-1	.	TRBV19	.	CASRATWGAEAFF	TGTGCCAGTAGGGCAACATGGGGTGCTGAAGCTTTCTTT
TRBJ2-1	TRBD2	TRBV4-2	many	CASSQDGGLAISSYNEQFF	TGTGCCAGCAGCCAAGATGGGGGACTAGCCATAAGCTCCTACAATGAGCAGTTCTTC
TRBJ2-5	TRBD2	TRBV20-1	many	CSAEGADGLAGVGETQYF	TGCAGTGCCGAAGGTGCTGATGGACTAGCGGGAGTAGGAGAGACCCAGTACTTC
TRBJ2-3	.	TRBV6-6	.	CASSHRRIETDTQYF	TGTGCCAGCAGTCACCGGAGAATAGAGACAGATACGCAGTATTTT
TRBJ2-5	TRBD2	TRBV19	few	CANRWTSGSPRGETQSF	TGTGCCAACAGATGGACTAGCGGGTCTCCCAGGGGAGAGACCCAGTCCTTC
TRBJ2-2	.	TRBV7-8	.	CASSLARETYFGELFF	TGTGCCAGCAGCTTAGCTCGGGAGACATACTTCGGGGAGCTGTTTTTT
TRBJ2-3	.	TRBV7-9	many	CASSLDIHTQYF	TGTGCCAGCAGCTTAGACATACATACGCAGTATTTT
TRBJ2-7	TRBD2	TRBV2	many	CASRKLAGVGSEQYF	TGTGCCAGCAGAAAACTAGCGGGAGTCGGTTCCGAGCAGTACTTC
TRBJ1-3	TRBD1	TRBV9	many	CASSALEQGSLGNTIYF	TGTGCCAGCAGCGCGCTGGAACAGGGGTCTCTAGGAAACACCATATATTTT
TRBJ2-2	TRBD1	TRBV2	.	CASSGQGWELFF	TGTGCCAGCAGCGGACAGGGGTGGGAGCTGTTTTTT
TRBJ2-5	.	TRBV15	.	CATSRGGRDQETQYF	TGTGCCACCAGCAGAGGGGGCCGTGACCAAGAGACCCAGTACTTC
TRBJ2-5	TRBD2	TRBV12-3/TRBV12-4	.	CASSSTSVVETQYF	TGTGCCAGCAGTTCCACTAGCGTCGTAGAGACCCAGTACTTC
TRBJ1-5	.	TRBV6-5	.	CASSRWRGPQHF	TGTGCCAGCAGCCGATGGAGGGGGCCCCAGCATTTT
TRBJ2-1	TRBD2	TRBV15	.	CATSRDGAGGYSYNEQFF	TGTGCCACCAGCAGAGATGGAGCGGGGGGATACTCCTACAATGAGCAGTTCTTC
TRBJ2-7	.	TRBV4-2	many	CASSQPSYEQYF	TGTGCCAGCAGCCAACCGTCCTACGAGCAGTACTTC
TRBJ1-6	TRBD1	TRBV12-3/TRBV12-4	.	CASSAGTGSNSPLHF	TGTGCCAGCAGTGCCGGGACAGGTTCCAATTCACCCCTCCACTTT
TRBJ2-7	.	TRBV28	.	CASSLTLAEQYF	TGTGCCAGCAGCTTGACCCTCGCCGAGCAGTACTTC
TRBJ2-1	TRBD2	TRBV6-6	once	CASRASGGSSYNEQFF	TGTGCCAGCAGAGCTAGCGGGGGGAGCTCCTACAATGAGCAGTTCTTC
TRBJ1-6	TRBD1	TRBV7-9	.	CASSLALGQGGVLGSPLHF	TGTGCCAGCAGCTTGGCTCTGGGACAGGGGGGGGTACTCGGTTCACCCCTCCACTTT
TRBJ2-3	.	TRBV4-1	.	CASSQERGVPNTGELSDTQYF	TGCGCCAGCAGCCAAGAGAGGGGTGTACCGAACACCGGGGAGCTGTCAGATACGCAGTATTTT
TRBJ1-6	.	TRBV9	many	CASSVRNSPLHF	TGTGCCAGCAGCGTAAGAAATTCACCCCTCCACTTT
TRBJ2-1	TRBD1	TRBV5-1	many	CASSLVGQAYNEQFF	TGCGCCAGCAGCTTGGTGGGACAGGCGTACAATGAGCAGTTCTTC
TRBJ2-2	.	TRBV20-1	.	CSASDAGELFF	TGCAGTGCCAGCGATGCCGGGGAGCTGTTTTTT
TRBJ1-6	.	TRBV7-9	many	CASTAEDSPLHF	TGTGCCAGCACCGCAGAAGATTCACCCCTCCACTTT
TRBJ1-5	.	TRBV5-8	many	CASSHTGGPGNEPQHF	TGTGCCAGCAGCCACACCGGGGGACCGGGGAATGAACCCCAGCATTTT
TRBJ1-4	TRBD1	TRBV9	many	CASSTGTGEGEKLFF	TGTGCCAGCAGCACAGGGACAGGCGAAGGTGAAAAACTGTTTTTT
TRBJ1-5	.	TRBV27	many	CASSSIPFRGDQPQHF	TGTGCCAGCAGTTCGATCCCTTTTCGGGGAGATCAGCCCCAGCATTTT
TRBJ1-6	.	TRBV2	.	CASSPTGIDSPLHF	TGTGCCAGCAGTCCGACAGGAATTGATTCACCCCTCCACTTT
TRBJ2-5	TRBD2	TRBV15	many	CATSRGTSGRTETQYF	TGTGCCACCAGCAGAGGGACTAGCGGGAGGACGGAGACCCAGTACTTC
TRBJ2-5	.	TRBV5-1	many	CASSLEGGTETQYF	TGCGCCAGCAGCTTGGAGGGGGGCACGGAGACCCAGTACTTC
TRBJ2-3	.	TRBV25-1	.	CASRLHEGGGTDTQYF	TGTGCCAGCAGGTTACACGAGGGGGGGGGCACAGATACGCAGTATTTT
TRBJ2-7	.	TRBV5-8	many	CASSLLGVQVGSDEQYF	TGTGCCAGCAGCTTGCTGGGGGTTCAGGTGGGGAGTGATGAGCAGTACTTC
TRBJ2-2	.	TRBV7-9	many	CASSLDSFPGELFF	TGTGCCAGCAGCTTAGACTCGTTCCCCGGGGAGCTGTTTTTT
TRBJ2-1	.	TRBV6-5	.	CASIPDGRSYNEQFF	TGTGCCAGCATCCCGGACGGTCGCTCCTACAATGAGCAGTTCTTC
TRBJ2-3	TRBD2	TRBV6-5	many	CASSSRTSGSTDTQYF	TGTGCCAGCAGTTCGCGGACTAGCGGAAGCACAGATACGCAGTATTTT
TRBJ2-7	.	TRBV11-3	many	CASSLVGAGYEQYF	TGTGCCAGCAGCCTTGTGGGGGCTGGGTACGAGCAGTACTTC
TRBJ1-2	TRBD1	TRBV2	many	CASSDDRGRGYTF	TGTGCCAGCAGTGATGACAGGGGAAGGGGCTACACCTTC
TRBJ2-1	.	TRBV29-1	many	CSITLGGQVGIF	TGCAGCATCACACTAGGAGGCCAAGTTGGGATCTTC
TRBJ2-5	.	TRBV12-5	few	CASGLGNKETQYF	TGTGCTAGTGGTTTGGGCAATAAAGAGACCCAGTACTTC
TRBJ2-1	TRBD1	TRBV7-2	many	CASSRSPGQGYNEQFF	TGTGCCAGCAGCCGTAGCCCGGGACAGGGCTACAATGAGCAGTTCTTC
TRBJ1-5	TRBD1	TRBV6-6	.	CASMSGTGGFQPQHF	TGTGCCAGCATGAGCGGGACAGGGGGTTTTCAGCCCCAGCATTTT
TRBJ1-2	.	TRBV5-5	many	CASTRTRRGPNYGYTF	TGTGCCAGCACCCGGACTAGAAGAGGGCCTAACTATGGCTACACCTTC
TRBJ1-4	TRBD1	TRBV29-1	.	CSGGTGGTNEKLFF	TGCAGCGGGGGTACAGGGGGCACTAATGAAAAACTGTTTTTT
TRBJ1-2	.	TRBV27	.	CASSPSWTENYGYTF	TGTGCCAGCAGCCCATCTTGGACAGAGAACTATGGCTACACCTTC
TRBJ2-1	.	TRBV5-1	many	CASSPRRGPNEQFF	TGCGCCAGCAGCCCCCGCCGGGGGCCCAATGAGCAGTTCTTC
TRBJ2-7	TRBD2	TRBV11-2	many	CASSRGLAGVEQYF	TGTGCCAGCAGCCGGGGGCTAGCGGGAGTCGAGCAGTACTTC